These 19 T cell receptor beta chains came from one sample sequenced in a study of shared T cell receptors in the human thymus. Sequencing used immunoSEQ multiplex PCR; TCRdb keeps in-frame clones, though not all of them. The sample lists 630,000 or so clones, about 90% occurring once. Another study also made use of these data, one on human thymus T cells.

Source material: thymocytes. The receptors were gathered from a boy under two years old with a congenital heart defect.

The V call is TRBV30, the J call TRBJ2-1; D is perhaps TRBD2 (6 bases). CDR3 length equals 16 residues. Germline V gene lookup returns CDR1 GTSNPN and CDR2 SVGIG (reference sequence). V was shortened by 6 bases and J by 2 bases, with 20 bases between the two germline ends. CDR3 DNA: TGTGCCTGTACCAATTCACTAGCTTTCCCCTACAATGAGCAGTTCTTC. Protein product: CACTNSLAFPYNEQFF.

This clone was counted a few times. The chain employs TRBV28 and TRBJ2-7; 12 nucleotides line up with TRBD2. The CDR3 spans 15 residues. After removal of 6 bases from V and 2 bases from J, the junction contained 5 bases not matched to a gene. Per the germline V gene, CDR1 is MDHEN and CDR2 is SYDVKM. CDR3 in amino acids: CASRRTSGDTYEQYF. Here the CDR3 DNA reads TGTGCCAGCAGGAGGACTAGCGGGGACACCTACGAGCAGTACTTC.

CDR3 in amino acids: CASSPRGGRTEAFF. DNA for the CDR3: TGTGCCAGCAGTCCCCGGGGGGGGCGTACTGAAGCTTTCTTT. The chain employs TRBV28 and TRBJ1-1; possible D gene TRBD1, 6 bases. Trimming stripped 5 bases from V and 5 bases from J, with 15 bases between. This CDR3 is 14 amino acids long. Looked up from germline, CDR1 is MDHEN and CDR2 is SYDVKM.

The rearrangement joins TRBV27 to TRBJ2-1, with D perhaps TRBD2 (5 bases). CDR3 length equals 15 residues. CDR1 and CDR2 from the germline V gene are MNHEY and SMNVEV (reference sequence). V lost 6 bases to trimming and J lost 6 bases, with 18 bases between them. CDR3 nucleotides: TGTGCCAGCAGACCAACACTACTAGTTTTCAATGAGCAGTTCTTC. Translated: CASRPTLLVFNEQFF.

This rearrangement joins TRBV6-1 to TRBJ1-2; 10 bases match TRBD1. The CDR3 is made up of 13 amino acids. V lost 6 bases and J lost 8; bases outside the gene matches: 6. Germline assignment: CDR1 MNHNS and CDR2 SASEGT. The CDR3 nucleotides read TGTGCCAGCAGGGGTGGGACAGGGGAAGGCTACACCTTC. Amino acid sequence: CASRGGTGEGYTF.

The chain uses TRBV4-3 and TRBJ1-1, with D possibly TRBD1 on 5 matching bases. This CDR3 comprises 16 residues. V was cut by 1 base and J by 1 base, with 13 bases left in between. Germline V gives CDR1 LGHNA, CDR2 YSLEER. In DNA form, the CDR3 reads TGCGCCAGCAGCCAAGGGGGGGAAGGAGGGAACACTGAAGCTTTCTTT. Its translation: CASSQGGEGGNTEAFF.

The J gene is TRBJ1-4, the V gene TRBV5-6; 8 bases match TRBD1. Germline assignment: CDR1 SGHDT and CDR2 YYEEEE. J was trimmed by 6 bases and V by 3 bases; bases with no gene match: 7. The CDR3 length is 15 residues. For the CDR3, the DNA is TGTGCCAGCAGCTCAAGACAGGGGCCCCATGAAAAACTGTTTTTT. This gives the protein CASSSRQGPHEKLFF.

V usage is TRBV28 and J usage is TRBJ2-7; 16 nucleotides line up with TRBD2. The CDR3 has 16 residues. V was pared by 7 bases and J by 7 bases, with 10 bases of the junction left unmatched. Per germline, CDR1 MDHEN and CDR2 SYDVKM. This chain's CDR3 is CASTPGTSGRAGEQYF. In DNA, the CDR3 is TGTGCCAGCACTCCCGGGACTAGCGGGAGGGCTGGGGAGCAGTACTTC. The variable domain in full, completed from reference TRBV28 and TRBJ2-7, reads DVKVTQSSRYLVKRTGEKVFLECVQDMDHENMFWYRQDPGLGLRLIYFSYDVKMKEKGDIPEGYSVSREKKERFSLILESASTNQTSMYLCASTPGTSGRAGEQYFGPGTRLTVT.

This sequence joins TRBV6-5 and TRBJ2-7, with D perhaps matching TRBD1 (6 bases). V was cut by 10 bases and J by 3 bases, with 22 bases left in between. Germline CDR1 and CDR2: MNHEY and SVGAGI. The CDR3 spans 15 residues. The chain's CDR3 is CATKRPHQGSYEQYF. For the CDR3, the DNA is TGTGCCACTAAACGGCCCCATCAGGGGAGCTACGAGCAGTACTTC.

The V call is TRBV7-3, the J call TRBJ1-6; 10 nucleotides align to TRBD1. The length of the CDR3 is 15 residues. Germline CDR1 SGHTA, CDR2 FQGTGA. The V segment lost 4 bases and the J segment 5 bases; nucleotides outside the gene matches: 2. The CDR3 DNA follows: TGTGCCAGCAGCTCCGGGACAGGGGATAATTCACCCCTCCACTTT. Protein sequence: CASSSGTGDNSPLHF.

This chain links TRBV27 with TRBJ2-3; weak D call: TRBD2 (6 bases). Between the trimmed V and J ends, which lost 8 bases and 7 bases, there was a span of 16 bases. CDR3 length: 13 amino acids. Germline assignment: CDR1 MNHEY and CDR2 SMNVEV (reference sequence). CDR3 DNA sequence: TGTGCCAGCTTTAGCGGACGGTTAAATACGCAGTATTTT. As protein: CASFSGRLNTQYF.

The DNA of the CDR3 is TGTGCCATCTTCTGGAGGTCTGGAAACACCATATATTTT. Residues: CAIFWRSGNTIYF. The gene calls are TRBV6-1 and TRBJ1-3; D is ambiguous. Trimming shortened V by 10 bases and J by 1 base, and 11 bases separated the two germline ends. This CDR3 region has 13 residues. Germline CDR1 MNHNS, CDR2 SASEGT.

V is TRBV7-8 and J is TRBJ1-4, with D unresolved. V gave up 1 base and J gave up 8 bases, with 17 bases separating them. The CDR3 consists of 16 residues. Per the germline V gene, CDR1 is SGHVS and CDR2 is FQNEAQ. The CDR3 loop reads CASSLVYRQRGEKLFF. CDR3 DNA sequence: TGTGCCAGCAGCTTAGTTTATAGGCAGCGGGGAGAAAAACTGTTTTTT.

The chain links TRBV28 to TRBJ1-5; D possibly corresponds to TRBD1 (5 bases). Germline V gene sequence: CDR1 MDHEN, CDR2 SYDVKM. The CDR3 runs 17 residues. Trimming cost V 6 bases and J 4 bases, with 22 bases left between them. The CDR3 is CASRGRQIQVDNQPQHF. Written as DNA, the CDR3 is TGTGCCAGCAGGGGGCGACAAATCCAGGTGGATAATCAGCCCCAGCATTTT.

The chain recombines TRBV27 with TRBJ2-1; D possibly corresponds to TRBD2 (6 bases). The CDR3 has 16 residues. Germline values: CDR1 MNHEY, CDR2 SMNVEV (reference sequence). V lost 5 bases and J 4 bases, leaving 18 bases between the germline ends. This CDR3 is CASSLKAAGLYNEQFF. As DNA, the CDR3 is TGTGCCAGCAGTCTCAAGGCAGCGGGTCTTTACAATGAGCAGTTCTTC.

This clone is a singleton in its sample. The chain uses TRBV19 and TRBJ1-1; D not certain. Deletions cut 6 bases from V and 1 base from J, with 18 bases between. The CDR3 spans 16 residues. Germline V gene sequence: CDR1 LNHDA, CDR2 SQIVND (reference sequence). This chain's CDR3 is CASSSPGFRTNTEAFF. CDR3 sequence (DNA): TGTGCCAGTAGCAGCCCGGGGTTCAGGACGAACACTGAAGCTTTCTTT.

This chain uses TRBV11-2 with TRBJ2-3; TRBD1 agrees at 8 bases. V lost 5 bases to trimming and J lost 1 base; unmatched junction nucleotides: 11. The germline V gene has CDR1 SGHAT and CDR2 FQNNGV. This CDR3 region has 17 residues. CDR3 sequence (DNA): TGTGCCAGCAGCCAAGGAATCAGGGACAGGCGCACAGATACGCAGTATTTT. Translated: CASSQGIRDRRTDTQYF.

The chain employs TRBV5-8 and TRBJ2-1; the match to TRBD2 covers 7 bases. Looked up from germline, CDR1 is SGHTS and CDR2 is YDEGEE. J lost 5 bases, V lost 3 bases, and 11 bases had no gene match. The CDR3 is 16 residues long. The chain's CDR3 is CASSSPGGTIDNEQFF. The CDR3 DNA reads TGTGCCAGCAGCTCCCCCGGGGGGACTATAGACAATGAGCAGTTCTTC.

This clone was detected only a few times. The chain is built from TRBV10-2 and TRBJ2-7; D gene ambiguous. CDR3 size: 11 residues. Germline CDR1 and CDR2: WSHSY and SAAADI. V lost 6 bases and J lost 3, with 6 bases in between. CDR3 DNA sequence: TGCGCCAGCAGCGTTTTCTACGAGCAGTACTTC. Its translation: CASSVFYEQYF.